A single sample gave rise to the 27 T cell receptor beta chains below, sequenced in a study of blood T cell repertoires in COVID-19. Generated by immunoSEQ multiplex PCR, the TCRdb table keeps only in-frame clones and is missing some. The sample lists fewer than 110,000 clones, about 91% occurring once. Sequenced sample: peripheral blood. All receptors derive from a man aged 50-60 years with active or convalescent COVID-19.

The DNA for the CDR3 is TGTGCCAGCAGGGAGGACAGGGGACTCCAAGAGACCCAGTACTTC. It codes for CASREDRGLQETQYF. V usage is TRBV2 and J usage is TRBJ2-5; the match to TRBD1 covers 9 bases. V shed 6 bases and J 1 base; nucleotides not matched to a gene: 6. The CDR3 covers 15 residues. Germline CDR1 is SNHLY and CDR2 is FYNNEI.

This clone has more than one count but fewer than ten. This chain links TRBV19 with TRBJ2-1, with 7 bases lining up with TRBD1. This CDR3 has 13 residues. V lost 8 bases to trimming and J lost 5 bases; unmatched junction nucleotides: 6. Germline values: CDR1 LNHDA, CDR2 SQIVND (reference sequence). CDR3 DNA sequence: TGTGCCAGTCGCCAGGGGGAAAACAATGAGCAGTTCTTC. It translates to CASRQGENNEQFF.

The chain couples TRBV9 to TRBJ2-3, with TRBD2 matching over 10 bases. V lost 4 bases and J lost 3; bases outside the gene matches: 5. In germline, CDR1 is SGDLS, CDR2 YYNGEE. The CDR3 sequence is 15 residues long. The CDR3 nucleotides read TGTGCCAGCAGCACAACGGGACTAGCGACAGATACGCAGTATTTT. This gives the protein CASSTTGLATDTQYF. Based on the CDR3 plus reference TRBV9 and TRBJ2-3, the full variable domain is DSGVTQTPKHLITATGQRVTLRCSPRSGDLSVYWYQQSLDQGLQFLIQYYNGEERAKGNILERFSAQQFPDLHSELNLSSLELGDSALYFCASSTTGLATDTQYFGPGTRLTVL.

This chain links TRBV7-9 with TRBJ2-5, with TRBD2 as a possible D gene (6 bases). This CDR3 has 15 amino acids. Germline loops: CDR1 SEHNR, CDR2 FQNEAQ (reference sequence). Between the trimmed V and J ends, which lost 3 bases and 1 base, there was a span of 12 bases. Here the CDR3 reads CASSLWGLIQETQYF. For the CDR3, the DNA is TGTGCCAGCAGCTTGTGGGGACTCATCCAAGAGACCCAGTACTTC. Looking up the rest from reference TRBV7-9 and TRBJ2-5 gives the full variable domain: DTGVSQNPRHKITKRGQNVTFRCDPISEHNRLYWYRQTLGQGPEFLTYFQNEAQLEKSRLLSDRFSAERPKGSFSTLEIQRTEQGDSAMYLCASSLWGLIQETQYFGPGTRLLVL.

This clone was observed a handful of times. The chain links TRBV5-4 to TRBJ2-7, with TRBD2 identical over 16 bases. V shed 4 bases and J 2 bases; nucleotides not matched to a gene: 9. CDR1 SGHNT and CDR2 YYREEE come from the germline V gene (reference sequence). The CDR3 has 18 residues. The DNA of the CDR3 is TGTGCCAGCAGCAGACGGGGACTAGCGGGAGGGCGGACCTACGAGCAGTACTTC. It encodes CASSRRGLAGGRTYEQYF. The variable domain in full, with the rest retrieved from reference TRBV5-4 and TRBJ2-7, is ETGVTQSPTHLIKTRGQQVTLRCSSQSGHNTVSWYQQALGQGPQFIFQYYREEENGRGNFPPRFSGLQFPNYSSELNVNALELDDSALYLCASSRRGLAGGRTYEQYFGPGTRLTVT.

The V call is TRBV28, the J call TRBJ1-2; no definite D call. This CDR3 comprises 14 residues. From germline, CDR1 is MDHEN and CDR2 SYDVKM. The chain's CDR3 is CATDGLEGNYGYTF. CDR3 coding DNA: TGTGCTACAGACGGGCTAGAGGGCAACTATGGCTACACCTTC.

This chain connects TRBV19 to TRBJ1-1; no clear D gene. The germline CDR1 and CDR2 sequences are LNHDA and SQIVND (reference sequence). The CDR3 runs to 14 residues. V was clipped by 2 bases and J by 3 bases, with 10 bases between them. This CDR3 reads CASSISASDTEAFF. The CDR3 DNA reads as TGTGCCAGTAGTATAAGTGCGTCGGACACTGAAGCTTTCTTT.

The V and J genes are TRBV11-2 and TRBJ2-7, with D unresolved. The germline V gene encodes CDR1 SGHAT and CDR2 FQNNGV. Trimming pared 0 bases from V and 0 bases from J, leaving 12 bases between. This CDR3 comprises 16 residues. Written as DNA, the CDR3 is TGTGCCAGCAGCTTAGAACGTTGGGCCAGCTCCTACGAGCAGTACTTC. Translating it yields CASSLERWASSYEQYF.

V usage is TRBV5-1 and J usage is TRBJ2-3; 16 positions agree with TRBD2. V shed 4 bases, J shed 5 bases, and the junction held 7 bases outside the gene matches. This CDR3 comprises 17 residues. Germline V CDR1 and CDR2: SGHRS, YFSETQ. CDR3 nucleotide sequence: TGCGCCAGCAGCCGGGGACTAGCGGGAGGGGTTGAAGATACGCAGTATTTT. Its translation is CASSRGLAGGVEDTQYF.

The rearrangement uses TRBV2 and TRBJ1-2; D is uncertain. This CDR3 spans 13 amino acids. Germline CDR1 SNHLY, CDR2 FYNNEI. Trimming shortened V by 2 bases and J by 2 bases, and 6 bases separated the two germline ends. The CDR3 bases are TGTGCCAGCAGTGAAACCGGGAACTATGGCTACACCTTC. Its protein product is CASSETGNYGYTF.

CDR3 nucleotides: TGTGCCAGCAGTGAGGGGGGAAGCTCTGGAAACACCATATATTTT. Its translation: CASSEGGSSGNTIYF. This chain uses TRBV2 with TRBJ1-3; a possible D gene is TRBD1 (5 bases). Germline lookup yields CDR1 SNHLY and CDR2 FYNNEI. The CDR3 covers 15 residues. The V end was cut by 3 bases, the J end by 0 bases, with 9 bases between.

The CDR3 bases are TGTGCCTGGAGCCGGGAGGCAGAAAATTCACCCCTCCACTTT. Translated: CAWSREAENSPLHF. The V and J genes are TRBV30 and TRBJ1-6; D uncertain. V was shortened by 3 bases and J by 7 bases, with 13 bases between the two germline ends. There are 14 residues in the CDR3. Germline V gene sequence: CDR1 GTSNPN, CDR2 SVGIG (reference sequence).

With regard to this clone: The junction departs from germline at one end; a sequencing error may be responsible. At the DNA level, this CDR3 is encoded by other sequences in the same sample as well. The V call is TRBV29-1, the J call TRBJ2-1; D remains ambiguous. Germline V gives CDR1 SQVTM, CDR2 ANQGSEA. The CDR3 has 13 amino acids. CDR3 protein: CSVEKSSYNEQFF. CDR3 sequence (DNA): TGCAGCGTTGAAAAGAGCTCCTATAATGAGCAGTTCTTC.

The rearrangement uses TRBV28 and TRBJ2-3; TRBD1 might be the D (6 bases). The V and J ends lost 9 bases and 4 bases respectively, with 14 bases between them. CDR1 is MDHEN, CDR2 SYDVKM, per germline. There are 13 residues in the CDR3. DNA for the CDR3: TGTGCCAGTCAGGGGCAATGGGCAGATACGCAGTATTTT. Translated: CASQGQWADTQYF.

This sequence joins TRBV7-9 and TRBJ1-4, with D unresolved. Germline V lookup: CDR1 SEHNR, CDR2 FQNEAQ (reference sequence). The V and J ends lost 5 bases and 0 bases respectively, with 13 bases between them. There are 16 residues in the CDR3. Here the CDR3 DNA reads TGTGCCAGCAGCCCTAATCGGGGTGCAACTAATGAAAAACTGTTTTTT. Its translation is CASSPNRGATNEKLFF.

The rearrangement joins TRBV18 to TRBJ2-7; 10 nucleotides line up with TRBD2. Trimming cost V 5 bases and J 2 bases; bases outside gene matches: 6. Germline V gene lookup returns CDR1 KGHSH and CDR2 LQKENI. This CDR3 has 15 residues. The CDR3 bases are TGTGCCAGCTCAGCCGGACTAGCGGACACCTACGAGCAGTACTTC. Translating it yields CASSAGLADTYEQYF.

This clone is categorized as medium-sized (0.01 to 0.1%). In DNA, the CDR3 is TGTGCCAGCAGTTTAACAACGGTGAGGTCACCCCTCCACTTT. Amino acid sequence: CASSLTTVRSPLHF. The chain combines TRBV28 with TRBJ1-6; D remains ambiguous. This CDR3 comprises 14 residues. Germline CDR1 is MDHEN and CDR2 is SYDVKM. V was pared by 2 bases and J by 10 bases, with 12 bases between.

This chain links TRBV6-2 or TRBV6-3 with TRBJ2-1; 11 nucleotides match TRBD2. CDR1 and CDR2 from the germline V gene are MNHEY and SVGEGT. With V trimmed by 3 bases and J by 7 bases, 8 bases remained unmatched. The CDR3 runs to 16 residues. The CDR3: CASSYSASGRWNEQFF. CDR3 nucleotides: TGTGCCAGCAGTTATTCCGCTAGCGGGAGGTGGAATGAGCAGTTCTTC.

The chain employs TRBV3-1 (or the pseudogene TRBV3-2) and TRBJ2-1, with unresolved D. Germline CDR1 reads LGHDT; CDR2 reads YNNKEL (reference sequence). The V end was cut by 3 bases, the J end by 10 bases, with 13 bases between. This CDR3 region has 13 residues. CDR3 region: CASSQSPGREQFF. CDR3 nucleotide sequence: TGTGCCAGCAGCCAGTCTCCGGGTCGCGAGCAGTTCTTC.

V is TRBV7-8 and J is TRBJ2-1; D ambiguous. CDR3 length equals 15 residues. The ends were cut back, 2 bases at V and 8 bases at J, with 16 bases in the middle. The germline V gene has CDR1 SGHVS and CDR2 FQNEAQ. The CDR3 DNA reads TGTGCCAGCAGCTTAAATCGCGATAGTAGCTATGAGCAGTTCTTC. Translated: CASSLNRDSSYEQFF.

In DNA form, the CDR3 reads TGTGCCAGCAGTTTGATTGCCAGCACTGAAGCTTTCTTT. It encodes CASSLIASTEAFF. The rearrangement uses TRBV28 and TRBJ1-1; D remains unclear. Germline V gene sequence: CDR1 MDHEN, CDR2 SYDVKM. The CDR3 loop spans 13 amino acids. V lost 3 bases and J lost 4, with 9 bases in between.

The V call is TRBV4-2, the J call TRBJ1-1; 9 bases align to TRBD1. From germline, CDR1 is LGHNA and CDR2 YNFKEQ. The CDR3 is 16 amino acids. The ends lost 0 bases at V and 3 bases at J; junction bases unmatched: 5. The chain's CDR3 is CASSQDGTGLDTEAFF. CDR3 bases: TGTGCCAGCAGCCAAGACGGGACAGGGTTGGACACTGAAGCTTTCTTT.

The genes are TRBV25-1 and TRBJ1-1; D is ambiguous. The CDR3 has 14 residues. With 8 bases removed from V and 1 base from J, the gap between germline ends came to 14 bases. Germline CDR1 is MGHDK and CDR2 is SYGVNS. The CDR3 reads CASAPSGGNTEAFF. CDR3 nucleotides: TGTGCCAGCGCACCCTCGGGAGGGAACACTGAAGCTTTCTTT. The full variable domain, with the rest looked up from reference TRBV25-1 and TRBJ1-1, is EADIYQTPRYLVIGTGKKITLECSQTMGHDKMYWYQQDPGMELHLIHYSYGVNSTEKGDLSSESTVSRIRTEHFPLTLESARPSHTSQYLCASAPSGGNTEAFFGQGTRLTVV.

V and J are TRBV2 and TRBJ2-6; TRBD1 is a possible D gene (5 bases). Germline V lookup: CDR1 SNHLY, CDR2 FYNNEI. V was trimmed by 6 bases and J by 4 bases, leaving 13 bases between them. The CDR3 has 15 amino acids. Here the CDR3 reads CASSIRVSGANVLTF. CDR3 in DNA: TGTGCCAGCAGCATCAGGGTCTCCGGGGCCAACGTCCTGACTTTC.

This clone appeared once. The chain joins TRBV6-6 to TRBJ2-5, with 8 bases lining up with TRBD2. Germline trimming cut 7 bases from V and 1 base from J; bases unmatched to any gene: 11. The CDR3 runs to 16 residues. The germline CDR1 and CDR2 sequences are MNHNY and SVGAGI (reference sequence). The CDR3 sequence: CASNPLSGKPQETQYF. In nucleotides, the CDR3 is TGTGCCAGCAACCCCCTTAGCGGGAAACCCCAAGAGACCCAGTACTTC.

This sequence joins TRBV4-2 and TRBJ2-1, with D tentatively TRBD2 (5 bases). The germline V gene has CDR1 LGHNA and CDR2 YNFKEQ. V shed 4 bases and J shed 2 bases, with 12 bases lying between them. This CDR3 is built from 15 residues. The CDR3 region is CASSPGGRTYNEQFF. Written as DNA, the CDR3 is TGTGCCAGCAGCCCAGGCGGGCGAACCTACAATGAGCAGTTCTTC.

The CDR3 nucleotides are TGCAGCATAACACAGGGGGCTGCCTACAATGAGCAGTTCTTC. This codes for CSITQGAAYNEQFF. V gene TRBV29-1 combines with J gene TRBJ2-1, with 9 nucleotides matching TRBD1. CDR3 length: 14 residues. In germline, CDR1 is SQVTM, CDR2 ANQGSEA. With 8 bases clipped from V and 2 bases from J, the junction kept 7 bases outside the gene matches.